This entry lists 9 T cell receptor beta chains sequenced from one sample in a study of blood T cell repertoires in COVID-19. Only in-frame clones appear in the TCRdb table, and some are missing; sequencing was by immunoSEQ multiplex PCR. The sample includes about 240,000 clones, around 87% of them seen just once. The sequencing input was PBMCs or T cells enriched from blood (not recorded which). These receptors came from a woman aged 40 to 49 with acute COVID-19.

The genes are TRBV5-1 and TRBJ2-5; a weak D match, TRBD1 (10 bases). The CDR3 has 16 residues. CDR1 is SGHRS and CDR2 is YFSETQ in the germline V gene. Trimming removed 0 bases at V and 5 bases at J, with 17 bases between. CDR3 in DNA: TGCGCCAGCAGCTTGGATCTAGCGGGACAGGGGGAGACCCAGTACTTC. Amino acid sequence: CASSLDLAGQGETQYF.

This chain uses TRBV11-2 with TRBJ2-3, with TRBD2 identical over 9 bases. Germline V CDR1 and CDR2: SGHAT, FQNNGV. With V trimmed by 6 bases and J by 0 bases, 4 bases remained unmatched. CDR3 length equals 15 residues. DNA for the CDR3: TGTGCCAGCAGTCCAACTAGCGGGAGCACAGATACGCAGTATTTT. Its protein is CASSPTSGSTDTQYF.

This chain joins TRBV6-1 and TRBJ2-7; TRBD2 aligns across 12 bases. The germline V gene has CDR1 MNHNS and CDR2 SASEGT. The CDR3 loop spans 16 amino acids. J was trimmed by 3 bases and V by 4 bases; bases with no gene match: 7. The CDR3 reads CASSGLAGEDGYEQYF. CDR3 coding DNA: TGTGCCAGCAGTGGACTAGCGGGAGAGGATGGCTACGAGCAGTACTTC.

This clone appeared a single time. CDR3 coding DNA: TGTGCCACCAGTGATTTTAAGAGCTGGTCCCTAGCGGGAGTGGCCTACAATGAGCAGTTCTTC. Translation gives CATSDFKSWSLAGVAYNEQFF. The chain uses TRBV24-1 and TRBJ2-1, with 10 nucleotides matching TRBD2. This CDR3 has 21 amino acids. The germline V gene encodes CDR1 KGHDR and CDR2 SFDVKD. With 1 base clipped from V and 2 bases from J, the junction kept 16 bases outside the gene matches.

The chain carries TRBV7-6 and TRBJ2-7, with 7 nucleotides matching TRBD1. Germline CDR1 reads SGHVS; CDR2 reads FNYEAQ. The CDR3 has 15 amino acids. V shed 1 base, J shed 6 bases, and the junction held 9 bases outside the gene matches. The CDR3 sequence is CASSLVSQGVGEQYF. The CDR3 DNA reads TGTGCCAGCAGCTTAGTCTCCCAGGGGGTCGGCGAGCAGTACTTC.

The chain uses TRBV19 and TRBJ2-2; TRBD2 aligns across 9 bases. This CDR3 has 14 amino acids. Germline-derived CDR1 and CDR2 are LNHDA and SQIVND (reference sequence). Trimming cost V 9 bases and J 0 bases; bases outside gene matches: 2. This CDR3 is CASRLAANTGELFF. Here the CDR3 DNA reads TGTGCCAGCAGACTAGCGGCGAACACCGGGGAGCTGTTTTTT.

This clone is a singleton in its sample. V is TRBV5-1 and J is TRBJ2-1; D is unresolved. Trimming removed 4 bases at V and 4 bases at J, with 15 bases between. Germline V gives CDR1 SGHRS, CDR2 YFSETQ. This CDR3 has 15 amino acids. The DNA of the CDR3 is TGCGCCAGCAGCCCCACATGGCACCTTTACAATGAGCAGTTCTTC. Translation: CASSPTWHLYNEQFF.

The chain employs TRBV6-2 or TRBV6-3 and TRBJ2-1, with TRBD2 matching 13 bases. CDR3 length: 17 amino acids. CDR1 is MNHEY and CDR2 is SVGEGT in the germline V gene. With V trimmed by 5 bases and J by 5 bases, 9 bases remained unmatched. CDR3 loop: CASSHGLAGDLNNEQFF. The DNA for the CDR3 is TGTGCCAGCAGTCACGGACTAGCGGGAGACCTCAACAATGAGCAGTTCTTC.

The chain links TRBV19 to TRBJ1-2; D unresolved. Germline assignment: CDR1 LNHDA and CDR2 SQIVND (reference sequence). Trimming pared 4 bases from V and 3 bases from J, leaving 12 bases between. The CDR3 runs 14 residues. The CDR3 protein is CASSTTMTDYGYTF. In nucleotides, the CDR3 is TGTGCCAGTAGTACGACAATGACGGACTATGGCTACACCTTC.